This TCR beta chain is drawn from a study of T-cell memory formation after mild COVID-19. Germline V gene data show CDR1 as MGHRA and CDR2 as YSYEKL. The CDR3 contains 18 residues. The trim removed 4 bases at V and 2 bases at J, leaving 12 bases unmatched. Each CDR3 protein gets one entry after TCRdb re-called the 5' RACE reads with MiXCR. The sample has approximately 430,000 distinct CDR3 sequences, roughly a quarter seen once. The chain recombines TRBV4-1 with TRBJ1-5, with 9 nucleotides matching TRBD1. The sequence was collected from an adult woman who had mild COVID-19 (a few samples of this study predate the infection). Cell type and time point are not known. Sequencing used PBMCs or a T cell subset sorted from them (not recorded which). CDR3 region: CASSPRQGGPLGNQPQHF. CDR3 nucleotide sequence: TGCGCCAGCAGCCCGAGACAGGGGGGGCCTTTGGGCAATCAGCCCCAGCATTTT.